This TCR beta chain emerged from a study of blood T cells in healthy people across ages. Next came a second PCR, run for 7 to 11 cycles, which used a sample-barcoded 5' primer along with a J-beta primer mix. TCRdb used MiXCR to reprocess the 5' RACE reads, holding one entry per CDR3 protein. The data hold over 600,000 distinct CDR3 sequences, with around a fifth observed a single time. A note on this clonotype: An end of the junction differs from the germline gene, which may be a read error.

The CDR3 is 15 residues long. Per germline, CDR1 SQVTM and CDR2 ANQGSEA. What was sequenced was blood. The receptor's source is a man between 65 and 80 years old in good health. The chain uses TRBV29-1 and TRBJ2-7; TRBD2 agrees at 10 bases. CDR3 sequence (DNA): TGCAGCGTTGACCCAGCGGGAGGGAACTACAATGAGCAGCTCTTC. It encodes CSVDPAGGNYNEQLF.